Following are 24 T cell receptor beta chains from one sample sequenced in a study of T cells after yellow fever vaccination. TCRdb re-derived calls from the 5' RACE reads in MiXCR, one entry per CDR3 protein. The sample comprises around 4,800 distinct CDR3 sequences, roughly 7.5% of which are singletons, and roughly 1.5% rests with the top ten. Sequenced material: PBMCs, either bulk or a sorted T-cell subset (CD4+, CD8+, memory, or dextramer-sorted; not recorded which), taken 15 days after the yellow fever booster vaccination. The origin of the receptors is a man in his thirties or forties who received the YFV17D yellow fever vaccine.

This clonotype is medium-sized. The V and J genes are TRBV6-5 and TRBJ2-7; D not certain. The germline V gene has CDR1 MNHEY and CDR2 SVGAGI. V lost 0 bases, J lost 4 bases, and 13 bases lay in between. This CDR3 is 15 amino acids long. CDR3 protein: CASSYSRVWGYEQYF. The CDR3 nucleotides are TGTGCCAGCAGTTACTCAAGGGTTTGGGGATACGAGCAGTACTTC.

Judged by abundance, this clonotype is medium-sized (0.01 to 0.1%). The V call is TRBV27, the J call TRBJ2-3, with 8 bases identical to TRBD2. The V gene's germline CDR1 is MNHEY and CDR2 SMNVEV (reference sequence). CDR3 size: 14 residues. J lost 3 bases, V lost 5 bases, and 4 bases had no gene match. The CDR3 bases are TGTGCCAGCAGTGGAGGGACTAGAACAGATACGCAGTATTTT. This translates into CASSGGTRTDTQYF.

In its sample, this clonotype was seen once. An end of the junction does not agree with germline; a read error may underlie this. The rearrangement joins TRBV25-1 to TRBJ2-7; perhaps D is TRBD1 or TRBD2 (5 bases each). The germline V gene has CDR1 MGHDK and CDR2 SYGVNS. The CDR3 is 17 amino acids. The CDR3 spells CTSPKNGTGQGYYEQYF. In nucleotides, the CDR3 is TGTACCAGCCCCAAGAATGGAACGGGGCAGGGTTACTACGAGCAGTACTTC.

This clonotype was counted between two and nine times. The CDR3 reads CACCAWDDHSGANVLTF. The DNA of the CDR3 is TGTGCCTGCTGCGCTTGGGACGACCACTCTGGGGCCAACGTCCTGACTTTC. The chain recombines TRBV3-1 with TRBJ2-6; D tentatively reads TRBD1 or TRBD2 (5 bases each). This CDR3 has 17 residues. Trimming removed 11 bases at V and 0 bases at J, with 20 bases between. Germline V gene data show CDR1 as LGHDT and CDR2 as YNNKEL (reference sequence). Full variable domain (rest looked up from reference TRBV3-1 and TRBJ2-6): DTAVSQTPKYLVTQMGNDKSIKCEQNLGHDTMYWYKQDSKKFLKIMFSYNNKELIINETVPNRFSPKSPDKAHLNLHINSLELGDSAVYFCACCAWDDHSGANVLTFGAGSRLTVL.

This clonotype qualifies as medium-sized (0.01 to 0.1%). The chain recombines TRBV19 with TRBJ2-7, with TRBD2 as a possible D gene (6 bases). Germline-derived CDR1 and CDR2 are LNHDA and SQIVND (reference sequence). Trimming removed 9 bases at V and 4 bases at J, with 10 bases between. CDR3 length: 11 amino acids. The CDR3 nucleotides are TGTGCCAGCGGGAGATGGTACGAGCAGTACTTC. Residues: CASGRWYEQYF.

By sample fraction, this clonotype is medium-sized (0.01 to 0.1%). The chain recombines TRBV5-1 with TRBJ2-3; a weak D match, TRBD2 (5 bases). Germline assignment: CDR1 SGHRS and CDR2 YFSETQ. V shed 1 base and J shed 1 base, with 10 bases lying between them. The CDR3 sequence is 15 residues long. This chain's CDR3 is CASSLWESRTDTQYF. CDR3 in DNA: TGCGCCAGCAGCTTGTGGGAGTCACGCACAGATACGCAGTATTTT.

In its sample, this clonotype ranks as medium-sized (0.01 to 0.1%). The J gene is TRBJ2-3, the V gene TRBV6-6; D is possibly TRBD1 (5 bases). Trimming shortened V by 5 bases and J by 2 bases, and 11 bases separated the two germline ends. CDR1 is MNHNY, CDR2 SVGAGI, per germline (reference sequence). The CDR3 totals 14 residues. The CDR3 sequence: CASSPRGATDTQYF. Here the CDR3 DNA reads TGTGCCAGCAGTCCCCGTGGGGCCACAGATACGCAGTATTTT.

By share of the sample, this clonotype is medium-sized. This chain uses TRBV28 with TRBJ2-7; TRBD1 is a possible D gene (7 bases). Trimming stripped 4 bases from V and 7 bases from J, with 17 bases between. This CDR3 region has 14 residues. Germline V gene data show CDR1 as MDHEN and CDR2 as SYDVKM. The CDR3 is CASSSTGLGGEQYF. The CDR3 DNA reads TGTGCCAGCAGTTCGACAGGGTTAGGGGGGGAGCAGTACTTC. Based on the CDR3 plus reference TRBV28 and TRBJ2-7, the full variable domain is DVKVTQSSRYLVKRTGEKVFLECVQDMDHENMFWYRQDPGLGLRLIYFSYDVKMKEKGDIPEGYSVSREKKERFSLILESASTNQTSMYLCASSSTGLGGEQYFGPGTRLTVT.

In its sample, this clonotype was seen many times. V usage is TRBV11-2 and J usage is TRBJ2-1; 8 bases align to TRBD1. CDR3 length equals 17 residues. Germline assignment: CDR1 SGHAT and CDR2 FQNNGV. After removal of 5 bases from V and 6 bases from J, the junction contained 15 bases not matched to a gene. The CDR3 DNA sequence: TGTGCCAGCAGCAATTTTAGCCCCAGGGGGCGCATCAATGAGCAGTTCTTC. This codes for CASSNFSPRGRINEQFF.

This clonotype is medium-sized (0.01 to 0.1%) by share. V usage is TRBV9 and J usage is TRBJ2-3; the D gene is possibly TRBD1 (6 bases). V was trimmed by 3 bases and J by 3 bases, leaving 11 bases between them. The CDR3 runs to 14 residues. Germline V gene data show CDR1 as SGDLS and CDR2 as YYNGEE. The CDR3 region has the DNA TGTGCCAGCAGCGCCCTGAGGGGGACAGATACGCAGTATTTT. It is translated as CASSALRGTDTQYF.

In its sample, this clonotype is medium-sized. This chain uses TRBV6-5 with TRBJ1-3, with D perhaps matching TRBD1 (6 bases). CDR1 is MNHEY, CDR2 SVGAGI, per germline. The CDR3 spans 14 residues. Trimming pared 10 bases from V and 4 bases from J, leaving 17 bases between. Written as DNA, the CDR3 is TGTGCCACCCAAGGGGGGGCGCGAGGAAACACCATATATTTT. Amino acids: CATQGGARGNTIYF.

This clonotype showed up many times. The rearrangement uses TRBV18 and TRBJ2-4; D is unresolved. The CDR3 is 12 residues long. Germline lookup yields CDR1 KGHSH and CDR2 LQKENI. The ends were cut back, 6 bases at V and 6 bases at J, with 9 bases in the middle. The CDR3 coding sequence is TGTGCCAGCTCTCCGTGGGGAAACATTCAGTACTTC. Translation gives CASSPWGNIQYF. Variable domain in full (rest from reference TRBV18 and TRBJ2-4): NAGVMQNPRHLVRRRGQEARLRCSPMKGHSHVYWYRQLPEEGLKFMVYLQKENIIDESGMPKERFSAEFPKEGPSILRIQQVVRGDSAAYFCASSPWGNIQYFGAGTRLSVL.

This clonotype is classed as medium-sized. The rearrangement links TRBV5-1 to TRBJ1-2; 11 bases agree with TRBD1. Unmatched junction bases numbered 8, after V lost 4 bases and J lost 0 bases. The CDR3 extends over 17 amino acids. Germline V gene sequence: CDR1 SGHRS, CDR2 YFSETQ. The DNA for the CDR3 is TGCGCCAGCAGCCCGGGGACAGGGGGAACAACTAACTATGGCTACACCTTC. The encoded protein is CASSPGTGGTTNYGYTF.

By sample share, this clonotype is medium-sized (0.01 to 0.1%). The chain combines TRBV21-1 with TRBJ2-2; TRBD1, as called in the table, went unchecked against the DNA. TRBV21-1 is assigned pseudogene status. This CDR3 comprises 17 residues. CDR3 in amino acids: CASSKEPRQGATGELFF. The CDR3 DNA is TGTGCCAGCAGCAAAGAACCTCGTCAGGGGGCCACCGGGGAGCTGTTTTTT.

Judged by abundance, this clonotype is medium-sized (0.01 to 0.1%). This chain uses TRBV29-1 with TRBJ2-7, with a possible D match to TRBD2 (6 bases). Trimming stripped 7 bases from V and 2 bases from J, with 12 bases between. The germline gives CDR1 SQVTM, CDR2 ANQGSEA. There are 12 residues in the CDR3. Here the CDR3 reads CSARTMAYEQYF. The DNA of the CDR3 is TGCAGCGCTAGGACTATGGCCTACGAGCAGTACTTC.

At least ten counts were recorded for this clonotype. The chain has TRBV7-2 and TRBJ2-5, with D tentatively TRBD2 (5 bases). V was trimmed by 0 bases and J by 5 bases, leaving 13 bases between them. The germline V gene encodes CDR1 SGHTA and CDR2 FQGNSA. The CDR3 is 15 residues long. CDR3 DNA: TGTGCCAGCAGCTTAGCGAGGGCGGGTGCGGAGACCCAGTACTTC. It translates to CASSLARAGAETQYF. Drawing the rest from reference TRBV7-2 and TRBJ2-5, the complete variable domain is GAGVSQSPSNKVTEKGKDVELRCDPISGHTALYWYRQSLGQGLEFLIYFQGNSAPDKSGLPSDRFSAERTGGSVSTLTIQRTQQEDSAVYLCASSLARAGAETQYFGPGTRLLVL.

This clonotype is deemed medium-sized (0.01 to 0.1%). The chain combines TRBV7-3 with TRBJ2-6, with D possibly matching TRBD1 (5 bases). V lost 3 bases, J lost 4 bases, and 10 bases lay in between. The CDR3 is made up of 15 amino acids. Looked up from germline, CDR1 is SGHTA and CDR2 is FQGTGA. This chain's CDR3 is CASSFQGSGANVLTF. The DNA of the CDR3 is TGTGCCAGCAGCTTCCAGGGATCAGGGGCCAACGTCCTGACTTTC. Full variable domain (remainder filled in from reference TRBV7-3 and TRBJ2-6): GAGVSQTPSNKVTEKGKYVELRCDPISGHTALYWYRQSLGQGPEFLIYFQGTGAADDSGLPNDRFFAVRPEGSVSTLKIQRTERGDSAVYLCASSFQGSGANVLTFGAGSRLTVL.

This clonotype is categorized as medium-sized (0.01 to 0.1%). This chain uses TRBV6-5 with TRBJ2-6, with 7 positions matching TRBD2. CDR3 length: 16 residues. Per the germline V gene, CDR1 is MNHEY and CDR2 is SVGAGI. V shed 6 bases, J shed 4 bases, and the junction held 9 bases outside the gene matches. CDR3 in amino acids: CASSLRLAPGANVLTF. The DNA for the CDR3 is TGTGCCAGCAGCCTGAGACTAGCCCCGGGGGCCAACGTCCTGACTTTC.

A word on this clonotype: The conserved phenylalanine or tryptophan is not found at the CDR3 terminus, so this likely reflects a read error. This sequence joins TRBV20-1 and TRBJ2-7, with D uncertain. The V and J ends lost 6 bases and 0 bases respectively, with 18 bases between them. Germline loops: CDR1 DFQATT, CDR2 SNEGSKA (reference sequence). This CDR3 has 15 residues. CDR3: CSAPTPGQYSYEQYY. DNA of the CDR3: TGCAGTGCCCCAACCCCGGGTCAATACTCCTACGAGCAGTACTAC.

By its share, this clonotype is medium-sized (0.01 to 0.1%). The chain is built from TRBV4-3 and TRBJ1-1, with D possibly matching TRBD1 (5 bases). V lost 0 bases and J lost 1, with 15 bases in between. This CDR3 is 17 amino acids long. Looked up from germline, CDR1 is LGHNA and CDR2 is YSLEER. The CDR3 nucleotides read TGCGCCAGCAGCCAAGATTTTGGGGCAGGCGGGAACACTGAAGCTTTCTTT. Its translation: CASSQDFGAGGNTEAFF.

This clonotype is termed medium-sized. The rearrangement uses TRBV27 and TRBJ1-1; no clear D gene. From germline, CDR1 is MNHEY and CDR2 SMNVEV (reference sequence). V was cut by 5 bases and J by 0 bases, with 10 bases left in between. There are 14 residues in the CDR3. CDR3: CASSPRRLNTEAFF. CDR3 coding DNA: TGTGCCAGCAGTCCACGACGGCTGAACACTGAAGCTTTCTTT.

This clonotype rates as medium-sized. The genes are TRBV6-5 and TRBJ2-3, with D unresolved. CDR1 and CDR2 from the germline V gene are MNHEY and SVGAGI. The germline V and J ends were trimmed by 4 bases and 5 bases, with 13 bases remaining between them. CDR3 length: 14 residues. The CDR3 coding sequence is TGTGCCAGCAGTTTTGACCCCCGCGGAGATACGCAGTATTTT. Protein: CASSFDPRGDTQYF.

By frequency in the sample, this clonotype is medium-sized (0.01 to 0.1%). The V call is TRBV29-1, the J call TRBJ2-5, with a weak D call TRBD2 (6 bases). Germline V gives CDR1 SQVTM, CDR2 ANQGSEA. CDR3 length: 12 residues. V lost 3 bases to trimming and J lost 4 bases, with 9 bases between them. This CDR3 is CSVERGRETQYF. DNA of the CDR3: TGCAGCGTTGAGCGGGGCCGAGAGACCCAGTACTTC. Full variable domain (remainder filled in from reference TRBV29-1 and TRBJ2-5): SAVISQKPSRDICQRGTSLTIQCQVDSQVTMMFWYRQQPGQSLTLIATANQGSEATYESGFVIDKFPISRPNLTFSTLTVSNMSPEDSSIYLCSVERGRETQYFGPGTRLLVL.

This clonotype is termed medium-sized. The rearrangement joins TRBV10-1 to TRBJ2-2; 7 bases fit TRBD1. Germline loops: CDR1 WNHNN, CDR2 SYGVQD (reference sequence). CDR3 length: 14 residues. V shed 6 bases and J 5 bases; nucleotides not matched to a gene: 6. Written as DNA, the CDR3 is TGCGCCAGCAGCAGATGGGGACAGACCGGGGAGCTGTTTTTT. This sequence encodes CASSRWGQTGELFF.